These 8 T cell receptor beta chains came from one sample sequenced in a study of PD-1 and CTLA-4 blockade in melanoma. The data were produced by immunoSEQ multiplex PCR, yet TCRdb's version contains in-frame clones alone and is incomplete. The table shows about 32,000 clones, with 88% occurring only once. Sequencing was performed on CD8+ T cells from peripheral blood, taken from a patient given anti-PD-1 treatment. Source of these receptors: a human donor with melanoma.

The V call is TRBV5-1, the J call TRBJ2-7, with D possibly matching TRBD2 (5 bases). The germline V gene has CDR1 SGHRS and CDR2 YFSETQ. The CDR3 extends over 11 amino acids. Deletions cut 4 bases from V and 6 bases from J, with 8 bases between. In nucleotides, the CDR3 is TGCGCCAGCAGCAGGGCGGGCGAGCAGTACTTC. Protein: CASSRAGEQYF.

The chain uses TRBV6-2 or TRBV6-3 and TRBJ2-3; 12 positions match TRBD2. The CDR3 extends over 18 amino acids. Unmatched junction bases numbered 8, after V lost 2 bases and J lost 2 bases. The V gene's germline CDR1 is MNHEY and CDR2 SVGEGT. CDR3 amino acids: CASSYPLTSGGITDTQYF. CDR3 DNA sequence: TGTGCCAGCAGTTACCCCCTTACTAGCGGGGGGATCACAGATACGCAGTATTTT.

This rearrangement joins TRBV5-5 to TRBJ2-2; 9 nucleotides agree with TRBD1. Trimming cost V 4 bases and J 5 bases; bases outside gene matches: 9. The CDR3 covers 16 residues. Germline CDR1 and CDR2: SGHKS and YYEKEE (reference sequence). The CDR3 DNA follows: TGTGCCAGCAGCCCGATAGGGACAGGGCGGACCGGGGAGCTGTTTTTT. It translates to CASSPIGTGRTGELFF. The full variable domain, rest sourced from reference TRBV5-5 and TRBJ2-2, is DAGVTQSPTHLIKTRGQQVTLRCSPISGHKSVSWYQQVLGQGPQFIFQYYEKEERGRGNFPDRFSARQFPNYSSELNVNALLLGDSALYLCASSPIGTGRTGELFFGEGSRLTVL.

The genes are TRBV5-4 and TRBJ1-3; 9 positions match TRBD1. Germline V CDR1 and CDR2: SGHNT, YYREEE (reference sequence). CDR3 length equals 16 residues. V shed 4 bases, J shed 0 bases, and the junction held 5 bases outside the gene matches. In DNA form, the CDR3 reads TGTGCCAGCAGCATGACAGGGGGGCCCTCTGGAAACACCATATATTTT. Translated, it gives CASSMTGGPSGNTIYF.

The chain combines TRBV4-2 with TRBJ2-3; weak D call: TRBD1 (6 bases). The CDR3 extends over 18 amino acids. Trimming pared 1 base from V and 2 bases from J, leaving 19 bases between. Germline-derived CDR1 and CDR2 are LGHNA and YNFKEQ. The CDR3 loop reads CASSQGSSRGHPTDTQYF. CDR3 nucleotide sequence: TGTGCCAGCAGCCAAGGCTCCTCAAGGGGACACCCCACAGATACGCAGTATTTT.

V gene TRBV28 combines with J gene TRBJ2-7; 8 bases agree with TRBD1. Germline V CDR1 and CDR2: MDHEN, SYDVKM. Trimming cost V 5 bases and J 6 bases; bases outside gene matches: 6. The CDR3 runs to 13 residues. The chain's CDR3 is CASSPWTGSEQYF. In nucleotides, the CDR3 is TGTGCCAGCAGTCCCTGGACAGGGTCCGAGCAGTACTTC.

The table lists this clone with a count of one. V and J are TRBV7-9 and TRBJ1-1; D gene unclear. V dropped 6 bases and J dropped 13 bases, with 15 bases sitting between them. Per germline, CDR1 SEHNR and CDR2 FQNEAQ (reference sequence). This CDR3 region has 11 residues. CDR3: CASSSEESGFF. Here the CDR3 DNA reads TGTGCCAGCAGTTCCGAAGAGTCGGGTTTCTTT.

J is TRBJ1-3 and V is TRBV9, with a possible D match to TRBD1 (6 bases). The germline V and J ends were trimmed by 0 bases and 2 bases, with 9 bases remaining between them. CDR1 SGDLS and CDR2 YYNGEE come from the germline V gene. The CDR3 loop spans 15 amino acids. The CDR3 reads CASSVGGGTGNTIYF. CDR3 coding DNA: TGTGCCAGCAGCGTAGGGGGGGGCACTGGAAACACCATATATTTT.